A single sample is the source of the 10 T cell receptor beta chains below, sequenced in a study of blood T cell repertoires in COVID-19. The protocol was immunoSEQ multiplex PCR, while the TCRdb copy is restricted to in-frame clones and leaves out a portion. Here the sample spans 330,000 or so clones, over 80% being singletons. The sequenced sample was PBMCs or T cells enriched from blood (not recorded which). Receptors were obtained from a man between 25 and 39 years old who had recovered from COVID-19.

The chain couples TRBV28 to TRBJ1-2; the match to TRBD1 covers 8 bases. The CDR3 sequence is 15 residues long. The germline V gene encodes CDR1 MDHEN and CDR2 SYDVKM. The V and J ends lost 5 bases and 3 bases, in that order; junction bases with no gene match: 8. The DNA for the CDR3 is TGTGCCAGCAGTAAACACAGGGGGACGGACTATGGCTACACCTTC. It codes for CASSKHRGTDYGYTF.

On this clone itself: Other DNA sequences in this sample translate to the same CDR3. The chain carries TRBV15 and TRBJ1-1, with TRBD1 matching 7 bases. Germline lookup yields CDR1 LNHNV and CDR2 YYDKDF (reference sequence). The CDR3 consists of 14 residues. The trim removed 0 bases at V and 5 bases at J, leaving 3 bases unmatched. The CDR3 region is CATSRDRGWTEAFF. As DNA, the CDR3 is TGTGCCACCAGCAGAGACAGGGGGTGGACTGAAGCTTTCTTT.

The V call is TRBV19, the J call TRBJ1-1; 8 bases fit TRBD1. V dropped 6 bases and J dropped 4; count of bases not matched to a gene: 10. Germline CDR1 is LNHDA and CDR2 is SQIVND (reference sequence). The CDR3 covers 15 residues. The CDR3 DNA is TGTGCCAGTAGGGCCGCCGGACAGGGAAGCACTGAAGCTTTCTTT. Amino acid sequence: CASRAAGQGSTEAFF.

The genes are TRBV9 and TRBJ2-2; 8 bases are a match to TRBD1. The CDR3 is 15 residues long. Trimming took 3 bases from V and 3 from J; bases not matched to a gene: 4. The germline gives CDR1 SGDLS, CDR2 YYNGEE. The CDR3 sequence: CASSGTGIDTGELFF. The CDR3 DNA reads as TGTGCCAGCAGCGGGACAGGGATCGACACCGGGGAGCTGTTTTTT.

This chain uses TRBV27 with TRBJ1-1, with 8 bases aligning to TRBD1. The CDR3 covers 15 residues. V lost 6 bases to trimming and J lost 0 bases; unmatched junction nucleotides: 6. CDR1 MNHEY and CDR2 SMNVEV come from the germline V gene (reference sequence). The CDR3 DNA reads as TGTGCCAGCAGGGACAGGGCTGGGATGAACACTGAAGCTTTCTTT. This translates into CASRDRAGMNTEAFF.

The CDR3 reads CASSLEAGKGETQYF. Here the CDR3 DNA reads TGTGCCAGCAGCTTAGAAGCGGGAAAGGGGGAGACCCAGTACTTC. The V call is TRBV7-6, the J call TRBJ2-5, with 7 bases lining up with TRBD2. Germline V gene sequence: CDR1 SGHVS, CDR2 FNYEAQ. The junction had 7 bases not matched to a gene; V was cut back by 1 base and J by 5 bases. CDR3 length: 15 residues.

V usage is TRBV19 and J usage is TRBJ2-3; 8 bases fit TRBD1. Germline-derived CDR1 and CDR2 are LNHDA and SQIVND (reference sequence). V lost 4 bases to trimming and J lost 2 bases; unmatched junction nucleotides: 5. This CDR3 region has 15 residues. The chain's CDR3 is CASSTRDRYTDTQYF. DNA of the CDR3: TGTGCCAGTAGTACAAGGGACAGGTACACAGATACGCAGTATTTT.

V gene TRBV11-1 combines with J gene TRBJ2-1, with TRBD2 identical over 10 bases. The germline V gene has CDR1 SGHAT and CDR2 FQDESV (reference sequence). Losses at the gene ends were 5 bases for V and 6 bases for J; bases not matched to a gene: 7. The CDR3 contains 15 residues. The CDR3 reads CASSPQRGGPNEQFF. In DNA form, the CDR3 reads TGTGCCAGCAGCCCCCAGCGGGGGGGCCCCAATGAGCAGTTCTTC.

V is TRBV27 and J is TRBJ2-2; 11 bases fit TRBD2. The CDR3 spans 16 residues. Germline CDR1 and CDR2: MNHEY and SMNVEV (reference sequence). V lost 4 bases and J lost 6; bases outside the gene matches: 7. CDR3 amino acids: CASSSSGGFFPGELFF. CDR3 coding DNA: TGTGCCAGCAGTTCTAGCGGGGGGTTTTTCCCCGGGGAGCTGTTTTTT.

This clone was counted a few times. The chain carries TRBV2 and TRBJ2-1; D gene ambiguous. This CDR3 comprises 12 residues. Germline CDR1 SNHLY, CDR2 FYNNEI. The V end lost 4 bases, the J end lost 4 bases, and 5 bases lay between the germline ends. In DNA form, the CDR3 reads TGTGCCAGCAGTGTCACTTACAATGAGCAGTTCTTC. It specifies CASSVTYNEQFF.